The 17 T cell receptor beta chains in this list originate from one sample, sequenced in a study of regulatory T cells in long-lasting Graves disease. This sample's time point: newly diagnosed GD, antithyroid drugs for less than 3 months. Preparation of the TCR library used RNA extracted from PBMCs. Building the TCR beta libraries relied on iRepertoire HTBI primers, and CDR3 regions underwent Arm-PCR. TCRdb re-analysed the multiplex PCR reads in MiXCR, keeping a single row per CDR3 protein. The table has 350,000 to 500,000 distinct CDR3 sequences, 13% to 15% seen once; the top ten hold approximately 17%. This sample also belongs to another study, concerning T cells in Graves' hyperthyroidism and ophthalmopathy.

The sample consisted of peripheral blood mononuclear cells (PBMCs), taken at new diagnosis, from a patient treated with antithyroid drugs. The receptors derive from a woman aged 50 to 60 with Graves disease.

The sample holds many counts of this clonotype. The genes are TRBV4-1 and TRBJ2-7; possible D gene TRBD2, 5 bases. CDR3 length equals 15 residues. Germline V gene data show CDR1 as MGHRA and CDR2 as YSYEKL. V shed 0 bases and J shed 2 bases, with 11 bases lying between them. The CDR3 loop is CASSQDRGSAYEQYF. The DNA of the CDR3 is TGCGCCAGCAGCCAAGATCGGGGTTCGGCCTACGAGCAGTACTTC.

This clonotype was counted between two and nine times. The chain carries TRBV13 and TRBJ2-4; TRBD2 matches 13 bases. J gave up 3 bases and V 5 bases, and 10 bases lay outside the gene matches. Germline V lookup: CDR1 PRHDT, CDR2 FYEKMQ (reference sequence). The CDR3 covers 18 residues. CDR3 DNA sequence: TGTGCCAGCAGCCTTGGACTAGCGGGAGAGCATGGCAAAAACATTCAGTACTTC. Residues: CASSLGLAGEHGKNIQYF.

This clonotype was observed at least ten times. The chain couples TRBV5-1 to TRBJ2-3; D call uncertain. Between the trimmed V and J ends, which lost 3 bases and 2 bases, there was a span of 10 bases. From germline, CDR1 is SGHRS and CDR2 YFSETQ. The CDR3 totals 14 residues. CDR3 in amino acids: CASSWSRYTDTQYF. The CDR3 bases are TGCGCCAGCAGCTGGTCCAGGTACACAGATACGCAGTATTTT.

The chain is built from TRBV20-1 and TRBJ2-3; 12 bases line up with TRBD2. After removal of 0 bases from V and 4 bases from J, the junction contained 5 bases not matched to a gene. This CDR3 spans 16 amino acids. From germline, CDR1 is DFQATT and CDR2 SNEGSKA (reference sequence). The CDR3 is CSAREWLAGGPDTQYF. The DNA for the CDR3 is TGCAGTGCTAGAGAATGGCTAGCGGGAGGGCCAGATACGCAGTATTTT.

The chain couples TRBV7-3 to TRBJ2-6, with D possibly TRBD1 on 5 matching bases. V gave up 4 bases and J gave up 0 bases, with 19 bases separating them. CDR3 length: 19 amino acids. Germline V gives CDR1 SGHTA, CDR2 FQGTGA. The CDR3 DNA sequence: TGTGCCAGCAGCTCCAATGGCAGAGACAGTAGCTCTGGGGCCAACGTCCTGACTTTC. Protein: CASSSNGRDSSSGANVLTF.

This clonotype appeared many times. The chain links TRBV20-1 to TRBJ1-2; the D gene is possibly TRBD1 (5 bases). V shed 0 bases and J shed 6 bases, with 8 bases lying between them. CDR3 size: 12 residues. Germline V gene data show CDR1 as DFQATT and CDR2 as SNEGSKA (reference sequence). CDR3 in amino acids: CSARDWGDGYTF. In DNA form, the CDR3 reads TGCAGTGCTAGAGATTGGGGGGATGGCTACACCTTC.

This clonotype has a count of ten or more. The chain carries TRBV27 and TRBJ1-5, with no clear D. CDR3 length: 14 residues. Germline V gene lookup returns CDR1 MNHEY and CDR2 SMNVEV (reference sequence). Trimming removed 6 bases at V and 3 bases at J, with 12 bases between. The CDR3 region is CASRTTGVNQPQHF. CDR3 nucleotide sequence: TGTGCCAGCAGAACTACCGGGGTCAATCAGCCCCAGCATTTT.

Many counts were recorded for this clonotype. V is TRBV20-1 and J is TRBJ2-1; TRBD2 matches 7 bases. Trimming cost V 5 bases and J 9 bases; bases outside gene matches: 16. The CDR3 totals 15 residues. CDR1 and CDR2 (germline): DFQATT, SNEGSKA (reference sequence). The CDR3 DNA follows: TGCAGTGCTCCGTGGGCTAGCGGCAAGGAGGGTGAGCAGTTCTTC. Translated: CSAPWASGKEGEQFF.

This clonotype has ten or more counts. J is TRBJ1-1 and V is TRBV12-3 or TRBV12-4, with a weak D call TRBD1 (6 bases). The CDR3 has 15 residues. Trimming pared 5 bases from V and 1 base from J, leaving 14 bases between. The CDR3 is CASSATTGENTEAFF. Here the CDR3 DNA reads TGTGCCAGCAGTGCAACGACAGGAGAGAACACTGAAGCTTTCTTT.

The genes are TRBV27 and TRBJ2-7; D remains unclear. V was trimmed by 4 bases and J by 7 bases, leaving 11 bases between them. Germline CDR1 reads MNHEY; CDR2 reads SMNVEV (reference sequence). The CDR3 loop spans 12 amino acids. This chain's CDR3 is CASSSQGREQYF. DNA for the CDR3: TGTGCCAGCAGTTCGCAAGGTCGGGAGCAGTACTTC.

Ten or more counts support this clonotype. The rearrangement links TRBV24-1 to TRBJ2-1; D is uncertain. The germline V gene has CDR1 KGHDR and CDR2 SFDVKD. The ends were cut back, 1 base at V and 5 bases at J, with 8 bases in the middle. This CDR3 spans 14 amino acids. CDR3 residues: CATSDLRRDNEQFF. CDR3 bases: TGTGCCACCAGTGATTTACGGCGAGACAATGAGCAGTTCTTC.

This clonotype was counted at least ten times. The V and J genes are TRBV5-1 and TRBJ2-3; D is undetermined. Germline loops: CDR1 SGHRS, CDR2 YFSETQ. Trimming removed 0 bases at V and 0 bases at J, with 11 bases between. The CDR3 consists of 16 residues. Written as DNA, the CDR3 is TGCGCCAGCAGCTTGGATGGCTACTCTAGCACAGATACGCAGTATTTT. Translating it yields CASSLDGYSSTDTQYF. Using reference TRBV5-1 and TRBJ2-3 for the parts outside the CDR3, the full variable domain is KAGVTQTPRYLIKTRGQQVTLSCSPISGHRSVSWYQQTPGQGLQFLFEYFSETQRNKGNFPGRFSGRQFSNSRSEMNVSTLELGDSALYLCASSLDGYSSTDTQYFGPGTRLTVL.

This clonotype was seen repeatedly, ten times or more. CDR3 residues: CASNPTPLGTGLRSGSSRNEQFF. The CDR3 DNA is TGTGCCAGCAACCCTACCCCCCTCGGGACAGGGCTTAGGAGCGGGAGTTCGCGGAATGAGCAGTTCTTC. The rearrangement joins TRBV28 to TRBJ2-1, with TRBD1 as a possible D gene (9 bases). The CDR3 spans 23 residues. The V gene's germline CDR1 is MDHEN and CDR2 SYDVKM. V was pared by 7 bases and J by 7 bases, with 44 bases between.

The chain has TRBV7-6 and TRBJ2-7; 8 nucleotides line up with TRBD2. Germline values: CDR1 SGHVS, CDR2 FNYEAQ. The length of the CDR3 is 16 residues. V lost 4 bases to trimming and J lost 3 bases; unmatched junction nucleotides: 11. CDR3 region: CASSSTQPGLGYEQYF. CDR3 DNA sequence: TGTGCCAGCAGCTCCACGCAACCGGGACTAGGCTACGAGCAGTACTTC.

This clonotype appeared once. Without the conserved terminal phenylalanine or tryptophan, this CDR3 likely stems from a read error. The chain uses TRBV6-1 and TRBJ1-2, with D perhaps matching TRBD1 (5 bases). V lost 1 base to trimming and J lost 0 bases, with 18 bases between them. The CDR3 is 18 residues long. The V gene's germline CDR1 is MNHNS and CDR2 SASEGT. In DNA, the CDR3 is TGTGCCAGCAGTGAAGGGACACCCCCCACGATTGCTAACTATGGCTACACCTCC. As protein: CASSEGTPPTIANYGYTS.

This clonotype showed up many times. The junction departs from germline at one end; a sequencing error may be responsible. The V and J genes are TRBV2 and TRBJ1-3, with D hard to call. Germline V gene sequence: CDR1 SNHLY, CDR2 FYNNEI. The CDR3 extends over 12 amino acids. CDR3 DNA: TGTGCCAGCAGTGACGACGGAAACACTATATATTTT. Its translation is CASSDDGNTIYF.

V gene TRBV19 combines with J gene TRBJ2-3, with 8 bases lining up with TRBD1. The CDR3 runs 15 residues. V lost 4 bases to trimming and J lost 4 bases; unmatched junction nucleotides: 7. Germline V gene data show CDR1 as LNHDA and CDR2 as SQIVND (reference sequence). The chain's CDR3 is CASSTRTGSPDTQYF. Here the CDR3 DNA reads TGTGCCAGTAGTACCCGGACAGGGTCCCCAGATACGCAGTATTTT.